The clone carrying this T cell receptor beta chain showed up just a few times. Its specificity is unknown. The sequenced template was cDNA made from the entire isolated RNA. This table comes from immunoSEQ multiplex PCR, and its TCRdb copy is limited to in-frame clones, with some not included. Of about 400,000 clones listed, 10% to 15% are singletons. Deletions cut 2 bases from V and 10 bases from J, with 17 bases between. CDR3 length: 15 amino acids. Germline values: CDR1 MGHDK, CDR2 SYGVNS. This sample was included in a study of beta chain features in type 1 diabetes. Study observations and caveats: In type 1 diabetes patients, VDJ junctions had fewer insertions; deletions at these junctions were more frequent. Shortening that was moderate but significant affected the TCRB CDR3s of Type 1 diabetes patients in all four CD4+ subsets.

Material: naive CD4+ T cells from blood. The source is a woman aged 18 to 35 with type 1 diabetes. This chain links TRBV25-1 with TRBJ1-4; D possibly corresponds to TRBD1 (5 bases). CDR3 residues: CASSEEGLRIGKLFF. The DNA for the CDR3 is TGTGCCAGCAGTGAAGAGGGACTCCGAATTGGAAAACTGTTTTTT. Full variable domain (remainder filled in from reference TRBV25-1 and TRBJ1-4): EADIYQTPRYLVIGTGKKITLECSQTMGHDKMYWYQQDPGMELHLIHYSYGVNSTEKGDLSSESTVSRIRTEHFPLTLESARPSHTSQYLCASSEEGLRIGKLFFGSGTQLSVL.